The following is a TCR beta chain sequence with its context. Antigen unknown. One end of the junction fails to match germline, which may point to a read error. Germline CDR1 MNHNY, CDR2 SVGAGI (reference sequence). The CDR3 is 15 residues long. The entry originates in a study of T cells in Graves' hyperthyroidism and ophthalmopathy. General study points: Most clonotypes expanded in the thyroid (above 0.001) were also present in blood.

TCR beta CDR3 sequences were amplified from RNA transcripts. Primed by the HTBI set, a first-round RT-PCR was run on the TCR CDR3. MiXCR, run by TCRdb on the multiplex PCR reads, gives a single entry per CDR3 protein. The data show roughly 380,000 distinct CDR3 sequences, approximately 13% seen once. The receptor was isolated from a woman in her sixties or seventies with Graves' hyperthyroidism. The V call is TRBV6-6, the J call TRBJ2-7; 11 bases are shared with TRBD1. What was sequenced was blood. The CDR3 here is CACSYSGTGGYEQYF. CDR3 DNA sequence: TGTGCCTGCAGTTACTCTGGGACAGGGGGCTACGAGCAGTACTTC.